This T cell receptor beta chain was identified in a study of CD8 T cells in Susac syndrome. General study results and limits: Clonal expansion was present among Susac CD8+ cells. This expansion reached its peak in TEMRA cells and in active patients.

Germline lookup yields CDR1 PRHDT and CDR2 FYEKMQ (reference sequence). The CDR3 length is 13 residues. V gave up 5 bases and J gave up 5 bases; unmatched junction bases: 1. Concerning this clonotype itself: Its antigen is undetermined.

An input of about 0.45 to 1 ug of RNA was subjected to reverse transcription using random hexamers. TCRdb re-called the immunoSEQ multiplex PCR reads through MiXCR, storing one row per CDR3 protein. There are some 200,000 distinct CDR3 sequences in the sample; just under 95% occur only once, and around 0.16% lies in the top ten. Sequencing used CD8+ T cells from PBMCs. The chain recombines TRBV13 with TRBJ2-2, with 8 bases that match TRBD2. This TCR derives from a human donor with Susac syndrome. CDR3 DNA sequence: TGTGCCAGCAGCCCGGGGGGGACCGGGGAGCTGTTTTTT. Protein sequence: CASSPGGTGELFF.